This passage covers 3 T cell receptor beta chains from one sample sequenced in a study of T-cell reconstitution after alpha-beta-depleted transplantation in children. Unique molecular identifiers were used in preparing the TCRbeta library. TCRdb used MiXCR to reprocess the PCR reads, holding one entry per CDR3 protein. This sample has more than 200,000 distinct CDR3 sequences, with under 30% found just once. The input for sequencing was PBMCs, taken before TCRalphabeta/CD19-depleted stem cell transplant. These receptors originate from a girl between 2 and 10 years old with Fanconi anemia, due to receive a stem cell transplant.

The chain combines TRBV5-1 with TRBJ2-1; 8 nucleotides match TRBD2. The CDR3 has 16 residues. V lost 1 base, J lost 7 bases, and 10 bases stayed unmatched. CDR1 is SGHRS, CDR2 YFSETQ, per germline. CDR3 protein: CASSLQTGLVINEQFF. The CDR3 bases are TGCGCCAGCAGCTTGCAGACGGGACTAGTCATAAATGAGCAGTTCTTC.

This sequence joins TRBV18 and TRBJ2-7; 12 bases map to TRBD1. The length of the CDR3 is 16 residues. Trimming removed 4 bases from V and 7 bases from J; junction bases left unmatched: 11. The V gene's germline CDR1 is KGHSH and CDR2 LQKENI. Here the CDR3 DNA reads TGTGCCAGCTCACTGCTCCTATCGGGACAGGGGGCAGAGCAGTACTTC. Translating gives CASSLLLSGQGAEQYF. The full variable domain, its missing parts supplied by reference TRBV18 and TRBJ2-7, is NAGVMQNPRHLVRRRGQEARLRCSPMKGHSHVYWYRQLPEEGLKFMVYLQKENIIDESGMPKERFSAEFPKEGPSILRIQQVVRGDSAAYFCASSLLLSGQGAEQYFGPGTRLTVT.

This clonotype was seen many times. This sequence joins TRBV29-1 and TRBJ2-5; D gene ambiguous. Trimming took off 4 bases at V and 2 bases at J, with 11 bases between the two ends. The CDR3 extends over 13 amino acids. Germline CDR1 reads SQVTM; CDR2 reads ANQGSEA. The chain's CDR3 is CSVVQRRQETQYF. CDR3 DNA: TGCAGCGTTGTCCAGCGTAGACAAGAGACCCAGTACTTC.